The 29 T cell receptor beta chains in this list originate from one sample, sequenced in a study of blood T cell repertoires in COVID-19. Sequenced by immunoSEQ multiplex PCR; TCRdb stores in-frame clones only, minus some. Of about 150,000 clones listed, approximately 84% are singletons. The sample comprised peripheral blood. Source of these receptors: a human donor in a cohort sampled during active COVID-19.

V usage is TRBV9 and J usage is TRBJ2-2, with 7 positions matching TRBD1. The CDR3 runs 16 residues. V gave up 3 bases and J gave up 4 bases; unmatched junction bases: 9. Germline V CDR1 and CDR2: SGDLS, YYNGEE. CDR3 sequence reads: CASSARQGVGTGELFF. The CDR3 DNA reads TGTGCCAGCAGCGCCAGACAGGGCGTGGGCACCGGGGAGCTGTTTTTT.

This chain joins TRBV18 and TRBJ2-1; 11 bases fit TRBD2. Unmatched junction bases numbered 4, after V lost 2 bases and J lost 4 bases. The CDR3 covers 16 residues. The V gene's germline CDR1 is KGHSH and CDR2 LQKENI. The CDR3 DNA is TGTGCCAGCTCACCATTGGGACTAGCGGAATACAATGAGCAGTTCTTC. This codes for CASSPLGLAEYNEQFF.

J is TRBJ1-2 and V is TRBV11-3; 7 nucleotides line up with TRBD1. The CDR3 consists of 13 residues. Germline CDR1 SGHNT, CDR2 YENEEA. J was trimmed by 4 bases and V by 5 bases; bases with no gene match: 4. The CDR3 loop is CASSHRDSYGYTF. CDR3 sequence (DNA): TGTGCCAGCAGCCACCGGGACAGCTATGGCTACACCTTC.

This clone occurred a few times. The chain is built from TRBV6-6 and TRBJ1-1; D remains unclear. Germline V gives CDR1 MNHNY, CDR2 SVGAGI (reference sequence). The V and J ends lost 5 bases and 1 base respectively, with 20 bases between them. CDR3 length: 17 amino acids. CDR3 protein: CASSPYRGRLQNTEAFF. The DNA of the CDR3 is TGTGCCAGCAGTCCCTACCGAGGGAGACTCCAGAACACTGAAGCTTTCTTT.

V and J are TRBV3-1 (or the pseudogene TRBV3-2) and TRBJ2-3, with 7 bases aligning to TRBD1. Per germline, CDR1 LGHDT and CDR2 YNNKEL (reference sequence). CDR3 length: 22 residues. With 2 bases clipped from V and 0 bases from J, the junction kept 23 bases outside the gene matches. This chain's CDR3 is CASSQPHGQDRWRSRSTDTQYF. The CDR3 DNA reads as TGTGCCAGCAGCCAACCGCATGGACAGGACAGATGGAGGTCTCGTAGCACAGATACGCAGTATTTT.

V is TRBV9 and J is TRBJ1-4, with TRBD1 matching 11 bases. The CDR3 is 15 amino acids. Germline CDR1 and CDR2: SGDLS and YYNGEE. J lost 6 bases, V lost 4 bases, and 5 bases had no gene match. The CDR3 DNA is TGTGCCAGCAGCTTCCGGGACAGGGGGTATGAAAAACTGTTTTTT. It is translated as CASSFRDRGYEKLFF.

The chain carries TRBV11-3 and TRBJ1-1, with TRBD1 identical over 7 bases. This CDR3 comprises 13 residues. The germline CDR1 and CDR2 sequences are SGHNT and YENEEA. J gave up 1 base and V 5 bases, and 1 base lay outside the gene matches. CDR3 residues: CASSRQGNTEAFF. Written as DNA, the CDR3 is TGTGCCAGCAGCCGACAGGGGAACACTGAAGCTTTCTTT.

The chain has TRBV5-6 and TRBJ1-2; 10 bases match TRBD1. This CDR3 contains 15 residues. V lost 1 base, J lost 6 bases, and 6 bases stayed unmatched. Germline CDR1 reads SGHDT; CDR2 reads YYEEEE. CDR3 DNA: TGTGCCAGCAGCTTGTGGGGGACAGGGGTCCATGGCTACACCTTC. It codes for CASSLWGTGVHGYTF.

This rearrangement joins TRBV5-1 to TRBJ1-5; 9 bases align to TRBD1. This CDR3 contains 15 residues. With 3 bases clipped from V and 4 bases from J, the junction kept 5 bases outside the gene matches. Germline V gene data show CDR1 as SGHRS and CDR2 as YFSETQ. The CDR3 here is CASSSTGGGNQPQHF. CDR3 in DNA: TGCGCCAGCAGCTCTACAGGGGGCGGGAATCAGCCCCAGCATTTT.

The table lists this clone with a count of one. This chain joins TRBV5-6 and TRBJ1-1; D not certain. Germline lookup yields CDR1 SGHDT and CDR2 YYEEEE. The CDR3 is made up of 14 amino acids. The V end lost 3 bases, the J end lost 3 bases, and 12 bases lay between the germline ends. The CDR3 region is CASSWAGGYTEAFF. The DNA of the CDR3 is TGTGCCAGCAGCTGGGCAGGCGGGTACACTGAAGCTTTCTTT.

The CDR3 DNA follows: TGTGCCAGCAGCTCCGGGACAGGGTGGGAGACCCAGTACTTC. This encodes CASSSGTGWETQYF. The rearrangement links TRBV5-6 to TRBJ2-5, with 9 bases that match TRBD1. The CDR3 is 14 residues long. With 3 bases clipped from V and 5 bases from J, the junction kept 5 bases outside the gene matches. Germline V gives CDR1 SGHDT, CDR2 YYEEEE.

The chain uses TRBV11-2 and TRBJ2-3; 12 positions match TRBD2. The CDR3 is 18 residues long. Germline CDR1 and CDR2: SGHAT and FQNNGV. With V trimmed by 2 bases and J by 0 bases, 6 bases remained unmatched. For the CDR3, the DNA is TGTGCCAGCAGCTTACGAGGACTAGCGGGGCCTAGCACAGATACGCAGTATTTT. It translates to CASSLRGLAGPSTDTQYF.

The rearrangement links TRBV9 to TRBJ2-1, with 8 bases identical to TRBD2. The CDR3 sequence is 15 residues long. V shed 0 bases, J shed 8 bases, and the junction held 7 bases outside the gene matches. CDR1 is SGDLS and CDR2 is YYNGEE in the germline V gene. The CDR3 here is CASSVAGLAIDEQFF. The CDR3 DNA is TGTGCCAGCAGCGTAGCAGGACTAGCCATCGATGAGCAGTTCTTC.

V usage is TRBV5-1 and J usage is TRBJ2-7, with D possibly being TRBD1 (6 bases). In germline, CDR1 is SGHRS, CDR2 YFSETQ. This CDR3 comprises 15 residues. Trimming pared 0 bases from V and 3 bases from J, leaving 13 bases between. The CDR3 loop is CASSLEPGVFYEQYF. CDR3 coding DNA: TGCGCCAGCAGCTTGGAGCCAGGGGTTTTCTACGAGCAGTACTTC.

The genes are TRBV6-5 and TRBJ2-4; D gene uncertain. In germline, CDR1 is MNHEY, CDR2 SVGAGI. The CDR3 spans 13 residues. The CDR3: CATTSLAKNIQYF. CDR3 DNA sequence: TGTGCTACTACCTCACTAGCCAAAAACATTCAGTACTTC.

Here the CDR3 DNA reads TGTGCCAGCAGCTCTAGCGGGAACTCCTACAATGAGCAGTTCTTC. The encoded protein is CASSSSGNSYNEQFF. The genes are TRBV7-2 and TRBJ2-1; TRBD2 matches 9 bases. V gave up 4 bases and J gave up 0 bases; unmatched junction bases: 1. The germline CDR1 and CDR2 sequences are SGHTA and FQGNSA. The CDR3 runs to 15 residues.

The rearrangement links TRBV11-3 to TRBJ2-3; a possible D gene is TRBD2 (5 bases). V was pared by 2 bases and J by 3 bases, with 9 bases between. Germline V gene data show CDR1 as SGHNT and CDR2 as YENEEA. This CDR3 is built from 14 residues. The CDR3 region has the DNA TGTGCCAGCAGCTTAACTAGTTCGACAGATACGCAGTATTTT. This codes for CASSLTSSTDTQYF. Full variable domain (outside the CDR3, taken from reference TRBV11-3 and TRBJ2-3): EAGVVQSPRYKIIEKKQPVAFWCNPISGHNTLYWYLQNLGQGPELLIRYENEEAVDDSQLPKDRFSAERLKGVDSTLKIQPAELGDSAVYLCASSLTSSTDTQYFGPGTRLTVL.

V and J are TRBV19 and TRBJ2-1, with 7 bases matching TRBD2. The CDR3 contains 16 residues. J gave up 0 bases and V 4 bases, and 6 bases lay outside the gene matches. Germline V CDR1 and CDR2: LNHDA, SQIVND (reference sequence). This CDR3 is CASSSGEGGSYNEQFF. The CDR3 region has the DNA TGTGCCAGTAGTAGTGGGGAGGGCGGCTCCTACAATGAGCAGTTCTTC.

V and J are TRBV3-1 (or the pseudogene TRBV3-2) and TRBJ1-2; the D is unclear. V lost 1 base to trimming and J lost 4 bases, with 13 bases between them. The V gene's germline CDR1 is LGHDT and CDR2 YNNKEL (reference sequence). The CDR3 loop spans 15 amino acids. The CDR3 region is CASSQGRNAVYGYTF. DNA for the CDR3: TGTGCCAGCAGCCAAGGTCGCAACGCGGTCTATGGCTACACCTTC.

This sequence joins TRBV21-1 and TRBJ2-7; the listed D gene, TRBD1, was not tested against the DNA. TRBV21-1 is a pseudogene. This CDR3 region has 15 residues. This CDR3 is CASSKGGSRSYEQYV. CDR3 in DNA: TGTGCCAGCAGCAAAGGGGGCAGTCGCTCCTACGAGCAGTACGTC.

The chain combines TRBV6-6 with TRBJ2-1; D ambiguous. The V gene lost 5 bases and the J gene lost 4 bases, with 6 bases spanning the gap. CDR3 length: 12 residues. Per the germline V gene, CDR1 is MNHNY and CDR2 is SVGAGI (reference sequence). In DNA form, the CDR3 reads TGTGCCAGCAGTCGACCGTACAATGAGCAGTTCTTC. Protein sequence: CASSRPYNEQFF.

CDR3 sequence (DNA): TGTGCCAGCAGCGCCGGGACAGGAAAAGAGACCCAGTACTTC. Its protein is CASSAGTGKETQYF. The rearrangement joins TRBV7-2 to TRBJ2-5; 8 bases map to TRBD1. The CDR3 totals 14 residues. Germline values: CDR1 SGHTA, CDR2 FQGNSA. The V and J ends lost 5 bases and 3 bases, in that order; junction bases with no gene match: 5. The full variable domain, in which reference TRBV7-2 and TRBJ2-5 provide the parts outside the CDR3, is GAGVSQSPSNKVTEKGKDVELRCDPISGHTALYWYRQSLGQGLEFLIYFQGNSAPDKSGLPSDRFSAERTGGSVSTLTIQRTQQEDSAVYLCASSAGTGKETQYFGPGTRLLVL.

In its sample, this clone was seen a few times. The gene calls are TRBV27 and TRBJ1-3; D ambiguous. Germline CDR1 is MNHEY and CDR2 is SMNVEV (reference sequence). V dropped 5 bases and J dropped 5 bases, with 7 bases sitting between them. The CDR3 is 12 residues long. The CDR3 DNA reads as TGTGCCAGCAGTCCAGGAAGAAACACCATATATTTT. Protein sequence: CASSPGRNTIYF.

The V and J genes are TRBV3-1 (or the pseudogene TRBV3-2) and TRBJ2-3; 7 bases agree with TRBD2. Germline-derived CDR1 and CDR2 are LGHDT and YNNKEL (reference sequence). The V and J ends lost 5 bases and 5 bases, in that order; junction bases with no gene match: 13. This CDR3 spans 16 amino acids. Written as DNA, the CDR3 is TGTGCCAGCAGCACAAGCGGGGAGCCCCGAGAAGATACGCAGTATTTT. It is translated as CASSTSGEPREDTQYF.

The chain carries TRBV7-2 and TRBJ2-1, with TRBD2 matching 8 bases. Germline V CDR1 and CDR2: SGHTA, FQGNSA. This CDR3 has 13 amino acids. The ends lost 3 bases at V and 6 bases at J; junction bases unmatched: 1. DNA for the CDR3: TGTGCCAGCAGCTTCGGGGGGGTCAATGAGCAGTTCTTC. Encoded protein: CASSFGGVNEQFF.

The chain carries TRBV7-2 and TRBJ2-2; TRBD1 agrees at 7 bases. This CDR3 is built from 16 residues. V lost 5 bases and J lost 1; bases outside the gene matches: 7. Looked up from germline, CDR1 is SGHTA and CDR2 is FQGNSA. CDR3 nucleotides: TGTGCCAGCAGCCCCCGAGGGACAGTGAACACCGGGGAGCTGTTTTTT. Protein sequence: CASSPRGTVNTGELFF. The full variable domain, with the rest looked up from reference TRBV7-2 and TRBJ2-2, is GAGVSQSPSNKVTEKGKDVELRCDPISGHTALYWYRQSLGQGLEFLIYFQGNSAPDKSGLPSDRFSAERTGGSVSTLTIQRTQQEDSAVYLCASSPRGTVNTGELFFGEGSRLTVL.

Points on this clone: The junction and the germline gene differ at one end; a read error may be behind it. V is TRBV7-7 and J is TRBJ2-5; 8 nucleotides agree with TRBD1. CDR1 and CDR2 (germline): SSHAT, FNYEAQ (reference sequence). CDR3 length equals 13 residues. CDR3 sequence: CASSPGQGETQYF. The CDR3 DNA reads TGTGCTAGCAGCCCCGGACAGGGAGAGACCCAGTACTTC.

There are a few counts of this clone. This chain uses TRBV19 with TRBJ2-7; TRBD2 matches at 8 bases. The CDR3 is 15 residues long. CDR1 and CDR2 from the germline V gene are LNHDA and SQIVND (reference sequence). Trimming cost V 8 bases and J 5 bases; bases outside gene matches: 14. The CDR3 loop is CASPLPGGPEHEQYV. The CDR3 DNA follows: TGTGCCAGTCCCCTTCCGGGAGGGCCTGAACACGAGCAGTACGTC.

The chain combines TRBV18 with TRBJ2-5, with TRBD1 matching over 10 bases. This CDR3 region has 15 residues. Germline V CDR1 and CDR2: KGHSH, LQKENI. V dropped 3 bases and J dropped 1; count of bases not matched to a gene: 2. DNA of the CDR3: TGTGCCAGCTCACCCCGACAGGGGGCCCAAGAGACCCAGTACTTC. The encoded protein is CASSPRQGAQETQYF.